This TCR beta chain was found in a study of cytomegalovirus exposure and HLA in healthy donors. Across the study: The approximately 710 first-cohort repertoires and the 95 to 150 validation repertoires shared the same platform, a later analysis reported.

The V end lost 5 bases, the J end lost 1 base, and 8 bases lay between the germline ends. Germline V gene lookup returns CDR1 SGHVS and CDR2 FQNEAQ. The CDR3 sequence is 13 residues long. For this clone: Its antigen is unidentified.

The protocol was immunoSEQ multiplex PCR, while the TCRdb copy is restricted to in-frame clones and leaves out a portion. The data hold 150,000 or so clones, with roughly nine tenths observed a single time. Findings of the study overall: In vitro checks showed that a few CMV-associated chains really do target CMV antigens. Investigators reported under 200 TCR beta chains as tied to cytomegalovirus. Cytomegalovirus status was reportedly diagnosed by the classifier with high specificity and sensitivity.

The TCR originated in a woman under 30 in good health and CMV-seropositive. Sequencing was done on a sample of PBMCs. The genes are TRBV7-8 and TRBJ1-1; the D gene is possibly TRBD1 (5 bases). The CDR3 reads CASSATENTEAFF. CDR3 bases: TGTGCCAGCAGCGCGACAGAGAACACTGAAGCTTTCTTT.